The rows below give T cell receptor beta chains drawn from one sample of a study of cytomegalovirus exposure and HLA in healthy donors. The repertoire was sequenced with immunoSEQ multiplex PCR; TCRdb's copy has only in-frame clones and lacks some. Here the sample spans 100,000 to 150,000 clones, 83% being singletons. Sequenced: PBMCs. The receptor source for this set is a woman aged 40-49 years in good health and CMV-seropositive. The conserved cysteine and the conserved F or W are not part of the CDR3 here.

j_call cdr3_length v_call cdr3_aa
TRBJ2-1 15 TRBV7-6 ASSLKLAGQSYNEQF
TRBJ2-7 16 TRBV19 ASSIEGLAGEPSYEQY
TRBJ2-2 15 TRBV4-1 ASSLRDRDGYTGELF
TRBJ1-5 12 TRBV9 ASSAQGGGQPQH
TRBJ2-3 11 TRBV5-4 ASSITGVDTQY
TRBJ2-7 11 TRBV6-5 ASSPTGFNEQY
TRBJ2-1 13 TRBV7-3 ASSQQDRGSNEQF
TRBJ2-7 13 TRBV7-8 ASSFPSPSSYEQY
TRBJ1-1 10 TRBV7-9 ASSLTGYEAF
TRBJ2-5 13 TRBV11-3 ASSSTDSTPETQY
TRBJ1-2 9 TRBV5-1 ASSFRGGYT
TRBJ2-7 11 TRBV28 ASSQTGAYEQY
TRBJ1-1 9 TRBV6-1 ASSATAEAF
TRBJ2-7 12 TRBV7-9 ASSWDRPPYEQY
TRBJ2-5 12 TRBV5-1 ASSPGQAGETQY
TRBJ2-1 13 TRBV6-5 ASSPSGRSLVGQF
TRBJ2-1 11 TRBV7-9 ASSLRTNYEQF
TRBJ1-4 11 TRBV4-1 ASSQRENEKLF
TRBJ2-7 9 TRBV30 AWIQGYEQY
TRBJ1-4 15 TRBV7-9 ASSLYKGPSTNEKLF
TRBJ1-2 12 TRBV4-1 ASSQAGTGDGYT
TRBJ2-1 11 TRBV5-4 ASSPVGGNEQF
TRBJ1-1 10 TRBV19 ASSPGRLLAF
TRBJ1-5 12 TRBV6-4 AGGQGFGNQPQH
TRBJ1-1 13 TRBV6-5 AGSYSTTGDTEAF
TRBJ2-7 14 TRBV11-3 ASSLNLAGSSYEQY
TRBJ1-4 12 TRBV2 ASSPDRGNEKLF
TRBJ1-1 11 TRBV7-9 ASTQGGYTEAF
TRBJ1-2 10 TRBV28 ASSLDSPDYT
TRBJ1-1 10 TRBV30 AWTDSNTEAF
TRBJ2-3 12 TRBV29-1 SVVRGQSTDTQY
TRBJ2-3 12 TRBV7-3 ASSTGGRTDTQY
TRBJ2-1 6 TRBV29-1 SVEVGL
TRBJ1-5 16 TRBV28 ASNIPGGQGDSNQPQH
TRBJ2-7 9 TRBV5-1 ASSLACEQY
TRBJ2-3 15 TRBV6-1 ASSEWEGGQGTDTQY
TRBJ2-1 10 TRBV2 ASTYYANEQF
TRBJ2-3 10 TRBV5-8 ASATRRYTQY
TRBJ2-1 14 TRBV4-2 ASSPQRDLGYNEQF
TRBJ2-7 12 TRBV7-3 ASRLQAGEGEQY
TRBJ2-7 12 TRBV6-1 ASRLAGTPFEQY
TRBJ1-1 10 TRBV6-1 ASSERRTEAF
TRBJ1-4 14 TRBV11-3 ASSLDPDRVYEKLF
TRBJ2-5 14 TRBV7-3 ASSLGRQGRQETQY
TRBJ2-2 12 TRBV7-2 ASSLMSGPGELF
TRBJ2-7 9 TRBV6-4 AMDSGYEQY
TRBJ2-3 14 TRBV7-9 ASSSDSGRASDTQY
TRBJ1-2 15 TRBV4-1 ASSQRGAQGMSFGYT
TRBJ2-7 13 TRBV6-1 ASSEVGTGAYEQY
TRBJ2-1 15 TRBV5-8 ASSLGLGGRSYNEQF
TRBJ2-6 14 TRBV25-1 ASSDWTDTGANVLT
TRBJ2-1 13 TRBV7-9 ASSLMPEGNGEQF
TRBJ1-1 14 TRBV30 AWRPPTGTVNTEAF
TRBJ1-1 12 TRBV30 AWTASAGWSEAF
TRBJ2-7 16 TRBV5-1 ASSLDRGPQGLYYEQY
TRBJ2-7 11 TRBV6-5 ASTTRGTYEQY
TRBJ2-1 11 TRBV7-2 ASSLALLAGLF
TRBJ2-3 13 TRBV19 ASTLSRGRTDTQY
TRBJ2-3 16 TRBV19 ASRAGLAEVIGTDTQY